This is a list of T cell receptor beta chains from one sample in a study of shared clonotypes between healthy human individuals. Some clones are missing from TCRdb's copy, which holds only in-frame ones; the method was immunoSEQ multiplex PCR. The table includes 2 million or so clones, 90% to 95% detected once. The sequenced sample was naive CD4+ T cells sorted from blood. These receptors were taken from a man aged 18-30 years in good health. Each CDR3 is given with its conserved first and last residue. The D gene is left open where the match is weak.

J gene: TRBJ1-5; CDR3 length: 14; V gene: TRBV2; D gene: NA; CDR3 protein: CASSDLLANQPQHF; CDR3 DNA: TGTGCCAGCAGTGACCTGCTGGCCAATCAGCCCCAGCATTTT
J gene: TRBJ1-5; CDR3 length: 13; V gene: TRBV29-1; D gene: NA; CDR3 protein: CSVADYPNQPQHF; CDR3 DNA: TGCAGCGTTGCGGACTACCCCAATCAGCCCCAGCATTTT
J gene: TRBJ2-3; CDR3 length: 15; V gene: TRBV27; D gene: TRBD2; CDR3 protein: CASSPLADSTDTQYF; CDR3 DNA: TGTGCCAGTTCCCCGCTAGCGGATAGCACAGATACGCAGTATTTT
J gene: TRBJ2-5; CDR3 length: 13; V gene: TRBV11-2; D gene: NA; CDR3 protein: CASSLGLEETQYF; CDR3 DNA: TGTGCCAGCAGCTTGGGACTTGAAGAGACCCAGTACTTC
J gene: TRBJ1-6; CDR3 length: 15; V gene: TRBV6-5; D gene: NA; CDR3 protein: CASSYFQGRGSPLHF; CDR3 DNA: TGTGCCAGCAGTTACTTCCAGGGGAGAGGCTCACCCCTCCACTTT
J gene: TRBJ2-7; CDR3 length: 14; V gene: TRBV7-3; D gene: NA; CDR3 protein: CASSSQGGTYEQYF; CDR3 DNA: TGTGCCAGCAGCTCACAGGGGGGGACCTACGAGCAGTACTTC
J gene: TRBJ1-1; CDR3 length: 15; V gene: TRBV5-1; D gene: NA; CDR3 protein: CASSSGIGENTEAFF; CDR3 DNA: TGCGCCAGCAGCTCGGGGATTGGGGAGAACACTGAAGCTTTCTTT
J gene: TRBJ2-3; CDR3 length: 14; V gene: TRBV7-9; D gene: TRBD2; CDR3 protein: CANGRTASADTQYF; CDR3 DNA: TGTGCCAACGGGAGGACCGCCTCCGCCGATACGCAGTATTTT
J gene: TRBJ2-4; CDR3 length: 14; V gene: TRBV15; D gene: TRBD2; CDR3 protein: CATSREWGGNIQYF; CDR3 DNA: TGTGCCACCAGCAGAGAATGGGGGGGAAACATTCAGTACTTC
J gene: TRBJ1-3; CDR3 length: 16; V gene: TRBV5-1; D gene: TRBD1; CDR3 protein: CASSRGQGVSGNTIYF; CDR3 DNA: TGCGCCAGCAGCAGGGGACAGGGAGTATCTGGAAACACCATATATTTT
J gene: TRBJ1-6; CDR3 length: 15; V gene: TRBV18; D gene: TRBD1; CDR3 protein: CASSPQGQGNSPLHF; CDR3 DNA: TGTGCCAGCTCACCCCAAGGACAGGGTAATTCACCCCTCCACTTT
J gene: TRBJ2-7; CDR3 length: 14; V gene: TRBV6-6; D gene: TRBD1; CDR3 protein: CASSYGQGAYEQYF; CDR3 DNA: TGTGCCAGCAGTTACGGACAGGGGGCTTACGAGCAGTACTTC
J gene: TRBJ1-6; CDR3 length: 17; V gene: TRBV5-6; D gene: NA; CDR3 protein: CASSPTRLSSYNSPLHF; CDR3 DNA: TGTGCCAGCAGCCCGACACGTCTCAGCTCCTATAATTCACCCCTCCACTTT
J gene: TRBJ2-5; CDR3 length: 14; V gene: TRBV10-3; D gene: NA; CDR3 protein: CAIRDEGHQETQYF; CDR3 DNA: TGTGCCATCAGGGATGAGGGACATCAAGAGACCCAGTACTTC
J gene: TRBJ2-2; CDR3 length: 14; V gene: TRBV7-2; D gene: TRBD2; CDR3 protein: CASSGRTSAEELFF; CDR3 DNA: TGTGCCAGCAGCGGCCGGACTAGCGCGGAAGAGCTGTTTTTT